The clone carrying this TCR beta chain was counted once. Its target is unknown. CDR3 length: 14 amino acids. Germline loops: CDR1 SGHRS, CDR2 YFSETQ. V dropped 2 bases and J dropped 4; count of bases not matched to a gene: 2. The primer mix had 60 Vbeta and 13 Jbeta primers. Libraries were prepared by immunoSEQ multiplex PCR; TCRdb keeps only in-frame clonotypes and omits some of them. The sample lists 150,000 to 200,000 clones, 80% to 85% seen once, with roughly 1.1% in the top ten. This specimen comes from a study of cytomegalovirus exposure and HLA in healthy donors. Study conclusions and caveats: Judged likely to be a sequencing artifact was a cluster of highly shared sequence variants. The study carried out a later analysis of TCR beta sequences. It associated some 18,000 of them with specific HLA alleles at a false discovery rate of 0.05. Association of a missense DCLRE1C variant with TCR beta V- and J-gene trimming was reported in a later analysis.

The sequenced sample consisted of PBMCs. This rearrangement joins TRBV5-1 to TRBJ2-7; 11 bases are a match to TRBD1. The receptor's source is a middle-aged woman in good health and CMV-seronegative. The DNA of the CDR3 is TGCGCCAGCAGCTTCGGGACAGGGGGATACGAGCAGTACTTC. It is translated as CASSFGTGGYEQYF.